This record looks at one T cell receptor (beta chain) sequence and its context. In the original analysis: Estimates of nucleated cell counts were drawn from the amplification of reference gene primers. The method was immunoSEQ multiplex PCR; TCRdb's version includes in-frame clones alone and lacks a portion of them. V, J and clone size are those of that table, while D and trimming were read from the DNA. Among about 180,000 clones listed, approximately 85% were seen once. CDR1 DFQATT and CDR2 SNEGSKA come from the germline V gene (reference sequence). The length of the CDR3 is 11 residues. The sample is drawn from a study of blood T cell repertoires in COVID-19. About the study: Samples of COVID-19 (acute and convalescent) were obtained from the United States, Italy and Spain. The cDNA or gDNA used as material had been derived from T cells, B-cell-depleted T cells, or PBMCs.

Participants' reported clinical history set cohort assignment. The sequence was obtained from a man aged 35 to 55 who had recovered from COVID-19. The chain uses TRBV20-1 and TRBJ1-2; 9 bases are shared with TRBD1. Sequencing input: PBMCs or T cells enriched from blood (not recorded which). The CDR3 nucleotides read TGCAGGGGACAGGGAGGGGATGGCTACACCTTC. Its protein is CRGQGGDGYTF.